One and the same sample provided the 32 T cell receptor beta chains below, sequenced in a study of shared clonotypes between healthy human individuals. Libraries were prepared by immunoSEQ multiplex PCR; TCRdb keeps only in-frame clonotypes and omits some of them. The table shows a few million clones, with about 94% occurring only once. Naive CD8 cells comprised CD45RO-negative, CCR7-positively selected cells, excluding terminally differentiated effector memory CD45RA+ cells. Sequencing used naive CD8+ T cells from PBMCs. The receptors originated from a man aged 18 to 30 in good health. Some clones in this sample may be carry-over from other donors' samples.

On this clone itself: This CDR3 is also generated by other DNA sequences in the sample. V usage is TRBV9 and J usage is TRBJ2-7, with 9 bases that match TRBD1. This CDR3 region has 14 residues. Per germline, CDR1 SGDLS and CDR2 YYNGEE. V lost 2 bases to trimming and J lost 4 bases; unmatched junction nucleotides: 4. The CDR3 here is CASSVGTGRYEQYF. In DNA, the CDR3 is TGTGCCAGCAGCGTGGGGACAGGGAGGTACGAGCAGTACTTC.

The V call is TRBV28, the J call TRBJ1-5, with a weak D call TRBD1 (6 bases). Germline V lookup: CDR1 MDHEN, CDR2 SYDVKM. V was cut by 5 bases and J by 0 bases, with 11 bases left in between. The CDR3 sequence is 15 residues long. The chain's CDR3 is CASSLYRVSNQPQHF. The CDR3, as DNA: TGTGCCAGCAGTCTATACAGGGTTAGCAATCAGCCCCAGCATTTT.

The chain couples TRBV7-3 to TRBJ2-2; 13 nucleotides match TRBD2. The germline CDR1 and CDR2 sequences are SGHTA and FQGTGA. Trimming removed 5 bases from V and 5 bases from J; junction bases left unmatched: 8. The CDR3 runs to 17 residues. DNA of the CDR3: TGTGCCAGCAGCCATGGACTAGCGGGAGCGGGAACCGGGGAGCTGTTTTTT. Translated, it gives CASSHGLAGAGTGELFF.

This rearrangement joins TRBV29-1 to TRBJ2-3; 9 bases map to TRBD2. Germline-derived CDR1 and CDR2 are SQVTM and ANQGSEA. CDR3 size: 19 residues. V trimming: 2 bases; J trimming: 1 base; junction bases outside the gene matches: 16. CDR3 protein: CSVERRTGGLAGRTDTQYF. In DNA form, the CDR3 reads TGCAGCGTTGAAAGGAGGACAGGTGGGCTAGCGGGACGCACAGATACGCAGTATTTT.

This chain joins TRBV7-6 and TRBJ2-3, with unresolved D. V lost 5 bases and J lost 0, with 12 bases in between. This CDR3 has 15 amino acids. Germline lookup yields CDR1 SGHVS and CDR2 FNYEAQ. The CDR3 protein is CASSLDPPSTDTQYF. The CDR3 region has the DNA TGTGCCAGCAGCCTCGACCCGCCTAGCACAGATACGCAGTATTTT.

The chain joins TRBV5-1 to TRBJ2-3; 9 nucleotides agree with TRBD2. The germline V gene has CDR1 SGHRS and CDR2 YFSETQ. V was pared by 5 bases and J by 6 bases, with 10 bases of the junction left unmatched. The CDR3 extends over 15 amino acids. Written as DNA, the CDR3 is TGCGCCAGCAGAAGCTGGCGGGAGGGCCCCGATACGCAGTATTTT. Translated, it gives CASRSWREGPDTQYF.

The chain uses TRBV23-1 and TRBJ2-7, with D tentatively TRBD1 or TRBD2 (5 bases each). Being an ORF, TRBV23-1 has a function that is uncertain. The CDR3 covers 15 residues. Trimming removed 2 bases from V and 3 bases from J, with 14 bases in between. CDR3 residues: CASSQGGSRRYEQYF. The CDR3 DNA reads TGCGCCAGCAGTCAAGGGGGATCCCGCCGCTACGAGCAGTACTTC.

The chain joins TRBV27 to TRBJ2-7; D uncertain. The CDR3 length is 13 residues. The V gene's germline CDR1 is MNHEY and CDR2 SMNVEV (reference sequence). V was clipped by 4 bases and J by 2 bases, with 9 bases between them. The CDR3 DNA sequence: TGTGCCAGCAGTTCCCGGACGGCCTACGAGCAGTACTTC. Its translation is CASSSRTAYEQYF.

The genes are TRBV27 and TRBJ2-3, with a possible D match to TRBD1 (6 bases). The CDR3 covers 15 residues. V was shortened by 0 bases and J by 6 bases, with 13 bases between the two germline ends. CDR1 is MNHEY and CDR2 is SMNVEV in the germline V gene (reference sequence). CDR3 protein: CASSLSFRGGDTQYF. The DNA for the CDR3 is TGTGCCAGCAGTTTATCTTTCAGGGGTGGGGATACGCAGTATTTT.

The rearrangement joins TRBV10-3 to TRBJ1-5; 9 nucleotides match TRBD1. V lost 3 bases to trimming and J lost 6 bases; unmatched junction nucleotides: 9. Germline CDR1 ENHRY, CDR2 SYGVKD. The CDR3 runs 16 residues. The CDR3 bases are TGTGCCATCAGTGAACCTACACAGGGGGCGGGTCAGCCCCAGCATTTT. It specifies CAISEPTQGAGQPQHF.

This chain joins TRBV6-5 and TRBJ2-7; either TRBD1 or TRBD2 may fit D (5 bases each). V was clipped by 5 bases and J by 4 bases, with 15 bases between them. Germline assignment: CDR1 MNHEY and CDR2 SVGAGI. This CDR3 has 14 residues. Written as DNA, the CDR3 is TGTGCCAGCAGTAGGCGAAGGGACGCGTACGAGCAGTACTTC. This translates into CASSRRRDAYEQYF.

This clone has only one observation. This chain connects TRBV7-2 to TRBJ1-1; no definite D call. Between the trimmed V and J ends, which lost 6 bases and 2 bases, there was a span of 13 bases. CDR3 length: 14 amino acids. Germline V gene data show CDR1 as SGHTA and CDR2 as FQGNSA. The CDR3 here is CASSSARPNTEAFF. The CDR3 DNA follows: TGTGCCAGCAGTAGCGCCCGCCCTAACACTGAAGCTTTCTTT.

The chain uses TRBV28 and TRBJ2-7; D gene ambiguous. The V gene lost 2 bases and the J gene lost 4 bases, with 12 bases spanning the gap. This CDR3 region has 14 residues. Per germline, CDR1 MDHEN and CDR2 SYDVKM. CDR3 residues: CASSLALSWYEQYF. The CDR3 region has the DNA TGTGCCAGCAGTTTAGCTTTGAGCTGGTACGAGCAGTACTTC.

This clone showed up just once. This sequence joins TRBV12-5 and TRBJ1-2; D remains ambiguous. This CDR3 spans 12 amino acids. Germline V CDR1 and CDR2: LGHNT, FRNRAP. The V end lost 4 bases, the J end lost 6 bases, and 9 bases lay between the germline ends. CDR3 loop: CASGSPSHGYTF. The CDR3 coding sequence is TGTGCTAGTGGTTCCCCGAGCCATGGCTACACCTTC.

This clone occurred once. This chain joins TRBV19 and TRBJ2-1; weak D call: TRBD2 (5 bases). Germline V gene lookup returns CDR1 LNHDA and CDR2 SQIVND (reference sequence). The CDR3 contains 14 residues. Trimming took 4 bases from V and 9 from J, leaving 16 bases between them. The CDR3 loop is CASSTGSKRAEQFF. The CDR3 DNA sequence: TGTGCCAGTAGTACGGGGAGTAAGCGAGCTGAGCAGTTCTTC.

Only a few counts were recorded for this clone. The chain joins TRBV7-9 to TRBJ1-1; D not resolved. Trimming pared 1 base from V and 1 base from J, leaving 10 bases between. The CDR3 length is 15 residues. Germline CDR1 is SEHNR and CDR2 is FQNEAQ (reference sequence). Here the CDR3 DNA reads TGTGCCAGCAGCTTAGGACATGATCCGAACACTGAAGCTTTCTTT. Encoded protein: CASSLGHDPNTEAFF.

The genes are TRBV7-2 and TRBJ2-7; the D call may be TRBD1 or TRBD2 (6 bases each). CDR1 SGHTA and CDR2 FQGNSA come from the germline V gene. V was pared by 2 bases and J by 6 bases, with 20 bases between. CDR3 size: 16 residues. The CDR3 loop is CASSLTGTPRGSEQYF. CDR3 in DNA: TGTGCCAGCAGCTTAACTGGGACTCCGAGGGGGAGCGAGCAGTACTTC. Combining the CDR3 with reference TRBV7-2 and TRBJ2-7 gives the whole variable domain GAGVSQSPSNKVTEKGKDVELRCDPISGHTALYWYRQSLGQGLEFLIYFQGNSAPDKSGLPSDRFSAERTGGSVSTLTIQRTQQEDSAVYLCASSLTGTPRGSEQYFGPGTRLTVT.

V and J are TRBV6-1 and TRBJ1-1, with D uncertain. V was clipped by 6 bases and J by 2 bases, with 7 bases between them. This CDR3 contains 12 residues. Germline V gene lookup returns CDR1 MNHNS and CDR2 SASEGT. Here the CDR3 reads CASRPGNTEAFF. The CDR3 DNA follows: TGTGCCAGCAGACCGGGAAACACTGAAGCTTTCTTT.

J is TRBJ1-6 and V is TRBV30; D possibly corresponds to TRBD1 (6 bases). This CDR3 contains 15 residues. In germline, CDR1 is GTSNPN, CDR2 SVGIG (reference sequence). Trimming stripped 0 bases from V and 10 bases from J, with 16 bases between. The CDR3 protein is CAWSVPDRRGSPLHF. Written as DNA, the CDR3 is TGTGCCTGGAGTGTACCGGACAGAAGGGGCTCACCCCTCCACTTT.

The chain couples TRBV29-1 to TRBJ1-1; D is ambiguous. There are 15 residues in the CDR3. Germline V gene lookup returns CDR1 SQVTM and CDR2 ANQGSEA. The V end was cut by 4 bases, the J end by 4 bases, with 19 bases between. The CDR3, as DNA: TGCAGCGTTGCCTATCCGGAGGCTTGGAGCACTGAAGCTTTCTTT. As protein: CSVAYPEAWSTEAFF. Full variable domain (missing parts from reference TRBV29-1 and TRBJ1-1): SAVISQKPSRDICQRGTSLTIQCQVDSQVTMMFWYRQQPGQSLTLIATANQGSEATYESGFVIDKFPISRPNLTFSTLTVSNMSPEDSSIYLCSVAYPEAWSTEAFFGQGTRLTVV.

Comments on this clone: This specimen includes other DNA sequences encoding the same CDR3. This chain links TRBV6-5 with TRBJ1-1; D is perhaps TRBD1 (5 bases). The V gene's germline CDR1 is MNHEY and CDR2 SVGAGI. This CDR3 contains 15 residues. Trimming removed 0 bases from V and 1 base from J, with 9 bases in between. The CDR3 DNA is TGTGCCAGCAGTTACTCAGGGACTGCGAACACTGAAGCTTTCTTT. Translating it yields CASSYSGTANTEAFF.

The V gene is TRBV19, the J gene TRBJ2-2; TRBD2 aligns across 7 bases. The CDR3 spans 13 residues. The germline CDR1 and CDR2 sequences are LNHDA and SQIVND (reference sequence). The CDR3 bases are TGTGCAGCTTCGGGCGGGAGACCCGGGGAGCTGTTTTTT. Its protein is CAASGGRPGELFF.

V gene TRBV30 combines with J gene TRBJ2-4; D gene ambiguous. V was pared by 1 base and J by 1 base, with 5 bases between. The CDR3 has 13 residues. Per germline, CDR1 GTSNPN and CDR2 SVGIG (reference sequence). This chain's CDR3 is CAWSGVAKNIQYF. CDR3 coding DNA: TGTGCCTGGAGTGGAGTGGCCAAAAACATTCAGTACTTC.

A note on this clone: Other DNA sequences of this sample code for an identical CDR3. The rearrangement links TRBV9 to TRBJ2-7; TRBD2 matches 12 bases. The germline V gene encodes CDR1 SGDLS and CDR2 YYNGEE. The length of the CDR3 is 15 residues. V lost 4 bases and J lost 4; bases outside the gene matches: 6. The CDR3 bases are TGTGCCAGCAGCCCTTCCGGGACTAGCGGGTACGAGCAGTACTTC. Its translation: CASSPSGTSGYEQYF.

This chain connects TRBV30 to TRBJ1-5; weak D call: TRBD1 (6 bases). The CDR3 is 15 residues long. Germline CDR1 and CDR2: GTSNPN and SVGIG (reference sequence). Trimming stripped 3 bases from V and 0 bases from J, with 12 bases between. The DNA of the CDR3 is TGTGCCTGGAGCCAGGGGTCGGATAGCAATCAGCCCCAGCATTTT. This translates into CAWSQGSDSNQPQHF.

This chain connects TRBV29-1 to TRBJ2-2, with 8 bases lining up with TRBD2. The ends lost 2 bases at V and 7 bases at J; junction bases unmatched: 15. Looked up from germline, CDR1 is SQVTM and CDR2 is ANQGSEA. The CDR3 is 17 amino acids. CDR3 amino acids: CSVEIRPWREDGGELFF. CDR3 in DNA: TGCAGCGTTGAAATACGACCATGGCGGGAGGACGGCGGGGAGCTGTTTTTT.

Worth noting for this clone: The same CDR3 is also encoded by other DNA sequences in this sample. CDR3 bases: TGTGCCAGCAGCCTACAGGGGGCTGACACTGAAGCTTTCTTT. As protein: CASSLQGADTEAFF. The J gene is TRBJ1-1, the V gene TRBV27; 9 bases fit TRBD1. The CDR3 consists of 14 residues. The junction had 5 bases not matched to a gene; V was cut back by 6 bases and J by 3 bases. Looked up from germline, CDR1 is MNHEY and CDR2 is SMNVEV (reference sequence).

The genes are TRBV28 and TRBJ1-5; D gene unclear. CDR3 size: 14 residues. Germline CDR1 reads MDHEN; CDR2 reads SYDVKM. Deletions cut 4 bases from V and 2 bases from J, with 9 bases between. As DNA, the CDR3 is TGTGCCAGCAGTTCGGCCCCAGGCAATCAGCCCCAGCATTTT. Encoded protein: CASSSAPGNQPQHF.

With regard to this clone: This sample includes further DNA sequences coding for the same CDR3. The CDR3 DNA sequence: TGCAGCGTGGGGGGCTCTGGAAACACCATATATTTT. As protein: CSVGGSGNTIYF. The V gene is TRBV29-1, the J gene TRBJ1-3; D is perhaps TRBD1 (5 bases). Germline loops: CDR1 SQVTM, CDR2 ANQGSEA. The ends were cut back, 6 bases at V and 0 bases at J, with 6 bases in the middle. This CDR3 comprises 12 residues.

This chain joins TRBV7-9 and TRBJ2-7, with a tentative D call TRBD2 (5 bases). V was pared by 1 base and J by 2 bases, with 9 bases between. The CDR3 runs 14 residues. Per the germline V gene, CDR1 is SEHNR and CDR2 is FQNEAQ (reference sequence). CDR3 nucleotides: TGTGCCAGCAGCTTAGATGCGGGCCCCTACGAGCAGTACTTC. Its protein is CASSLDAGPYEQYF.

The chain couples TRBV9 to TRBJ2-3, with TRBD1 matching over 7 bases. V was pared by 3 bases and J by 2 bases, with 12 bases of the junction left unmatched. Germline CDR1 SGDLS, CDR2 YYNGEE. The CDR3 sequence is 17 residues long. This CDR3 is CASSETRTGRTTDTQYF. CDR3 in DNA: TGTGCCAGCAGCGAAACAAGGACAGGCCGAACCACAGATACGCAGTATTTT.

This clone has just one count. V is TRBV5-1 and J is TRBJ1-5; no clear D gene. The germline V gene encodes CDR1 SGHRS and CDR2 YFSETQ. V was cut by 7 bases and J by 3 bases, with 20 bases left in between. This CDR3 contains 16 residues. The CDR3: CASPIKDHLTNQPQHF. DNA for the CDR3: TGCGCCAGCCCTATTAAGGACCACCTGACCAATCAGCCCCAGCATTTT.